This T cell receptor (beta chain) was documented in a study of T cell repertoires in cytomegalovirus infection. Overall study context: Well-studied HLA-B-restricted epitopes and recently identified HLA-C-restricted epitopes of CMV were both used in the study. Shared public TCR beta signatures pointed to both CMV infection and a matching HLA type. Study results and caveats: Clonotypes of TCR beta that were HLA-C-restricted and CMV-specific dominated the ex vivo response.

Germline CDR1 SGHDT, CDR2 YYEEEE. The ends lost 4 bases at V and 3 bases at J; junction bases unmatched: 10. This CDR3 region has 16 residues. MiXCR, run by TCRdb on the reads, gives a single entry per CDR3 protein. Among under 850,000 distinct CDR3 sequences, 30% to 35% were seen once, and the ten largest hold roughly 18%. This clonotype has just a few counts. Its antigen is unidentified. The source material was cultured PBMCs, sampled from culture after CMV antigen stimulation. The clonotype was recovered from a human donor in good health (CMV status not recorded). Some clones in this sample may be carry-over from other donors' samples. The V gene is TRBV5-6, the J gene TRBJ2-5; 9 nucleotides agree with TRBD1. CDR3 DNA: TGTGCCAGCAGCCCCCCGTCCGGGACAGGGAAAGAGACCCAGTACTTC. Amino acid sequence: CASSPPSGTGKETQYF.